These T cell receptor beta chains were read from a single sample in a study of cytomegalovirus exposure and HLA in healthy donors. Using immunoSEQ multiplex PCR, the repertoire was profiled, and TCRdb retains in-frame clones only, with some absent. The sample shows around 160,000 clones, 65% to 70% of them seen only once. Sequenced material: PBMCs. The receptors originated from a woman between 18 and 29 years old in good health and CMV-seropositive. The conserved cysteine and the conserved F or W are not part of the CDR3 here. The order of the fields is V gene, J gene, D gene, CDR3 protein. The D gene is left open where the match is weak.

TRBV30	TRBJ1-2	.	AWRGAVYGYT
TRBV7-7	TRBJ2-1	TRBD1	ASSPPGQGGIFCSSEQF
TRBV5-1	TRBJ1-1	TRBD1	ASSLGTGGGTEAF
TRBV10-3	TRBJ2-5	TRBD2	AISVAGTNGRETQY
TRBV9	TRBJ1-3	.	ASSGNPGHRRNTIY
TRBV4-1	TRBJ1-6	TRBD1	ASSPNRGLLSLH
TRBV7-9	TRBJ2-6	TRBD2	ARGGQKNSGANVLT
TRBV15	TRBJ2-2	TRBD2	ATSRGASGGNTRRPGELF
TRBV7-9	TRBJ1-5	.	ASSHGNSKGINQPQH
TRBV30	TRBJ1-1	TRBD1	AWSDRDRGVDTEAF
TRBV7-9	TRBJ1-1	.	ASSRRENTEAF
TRBV19	TRBJ1-1	.	ASSTQRNTEAF
TRBV19	TRBJ1-1	.	ASSIGTEAF
TRBV5-6	TRBJ1-3	.	ASSFGGLWGNTIY
TRBV19	TRBJ1-5	.	ASSGFHNQPQH
TRBV18	TRBJ2-1	.	ASSPSQGNEQF
TRBV27	TRBJ2-3	.	ASSLLAGPSTDTQY
TRBV7-2	TRBJ2-7	TRBD2	ASSHRTSGRLGEQY
TRBV7-9	TRBJ2-1	TRBD2	ASSLVSGGYHNEQF
TRBV28	TRBJ2-4	TRBD2	ASTSPLLAGVAKNIQY
TRBV27	TRBJ1-5	.	ASSLSSGYQPQH
TRBV18	TRBJ1-2	TRBD1	ASSADRAYGYT
TRBV27	TRBJ2-6	TRBD1	ASSLSPQGALTGANVLT
TRBV27	TRBJ1-2	.	ASSLGSQYGYT
TRBV5-4	TRBJ1-5	.	ASSRGWDQPQH
TRBV6-5	TRBJ1-1	.	ASSTGSEAF